The 6 T cell receptor beta chains below all came from one sample that was sequenced in a study of blood T cell repertoires in COVID-19. Assay: immunoSEQ multiplex PCR; the TCRdb copy retains only in-frame clones and omits some. The table has 310,000 or so clones, approximately 93% seen once; the top ten hold approximately 2%. The sample was peripheral blood. The origin of the receptors is a woman in her twenties or thirties with COVID-19, enrolled during active disease.

V gene TRBV30 combines with J gene TRBJ2-7; 9 bases fit TRBD1. Germline V CDR1 and CDR2: GTSNPN, SVGIG (reference sequence). The CDR3 extends over 13 amino acids. V lost 2 bases, J lost 4 bases, and 3 bases stayed unmatched. The CDR3 DNA reads TGTGCCTGGAGTCCCGGACAGGGGTACGAGCAGTACTTC. It translates to CAWSPGQGYEQYF.

V is TRBV27 and J is TRBJ2-3; 7 bases are a match to TRBD2. Germline values: CDR1 MNHEY, CDR2 SMNVEV (reference sequence). CDR3 length equals 15 residues. With V trimmed by 3 bases and J by 4 bases, 7 bases remained unmatched. CDR3: CASSLWAGDADTQYF. The DNA for the CDR3 is TGTGCCAGCAGTTTGTGGGCGGGAGATGCAGATACGCAGTATTTT.

In its sample, this clone was seen a few times. This chain links TRBV6-2 or TRBV6-3 with TRBJ1-2; D call uncertain. Per germline, CDR1 MNHEY and CDR2 SVGEGT. The length of the CDR3 is 15 residues. Trimming took off 2 bases at V and 4 bases at J, with 14 bases between the two ends. The CDR3 DNA follows: TGTGCCAGCAGTTACACTGTTACGGGGAGCTATGGCTACACCTTC. As protein: CASSYTVTGSYGYTF.

The J gene is TRBJ2-5, the V gene TRBV9, with no clear D. From germline, CDR1 is SGDLS and CDR2 YYNGEE. CDR3 size: 13 residues. V was trimmed by 0 bases and J by 5 bases, leaving 8 bases between them. The CDR3 here is CASSVDSAETQYF. CDR3 bases: TGTGCCAGCAGCGTAGACTCTGCGGAGACCCAGTACTTC.

The chain employs TRBV28 and TRBJ1-3; TRBD1 aligns across 9 bases. The germline V gene has CDR1 MDHEN and CDR2 SYDVKM. The CDR3 has 15 residues. The junction had 5 bases not matched to a gene; V was cut back by 4 bases and J by 4 bases. CDR3 residues: CASSSGQGYGNTIYF. CDR3 sequence (DNA): TGTGCCAGCAGTTCCGGACAGGGGTACGGAAACACCATATATTTT.

V and J are TRBV21-1 and TRBJ1-4. TRBV21-1 has pseudogene status. This CDR3 has 16 amino acids. CDR3 nucleotide sequence: TGTGCCAGCAGCAAAGAGACGAGGTGGACGGGGGAAAAACTGTTTTTT. This codes for CASSKETRWTGEKLFF.